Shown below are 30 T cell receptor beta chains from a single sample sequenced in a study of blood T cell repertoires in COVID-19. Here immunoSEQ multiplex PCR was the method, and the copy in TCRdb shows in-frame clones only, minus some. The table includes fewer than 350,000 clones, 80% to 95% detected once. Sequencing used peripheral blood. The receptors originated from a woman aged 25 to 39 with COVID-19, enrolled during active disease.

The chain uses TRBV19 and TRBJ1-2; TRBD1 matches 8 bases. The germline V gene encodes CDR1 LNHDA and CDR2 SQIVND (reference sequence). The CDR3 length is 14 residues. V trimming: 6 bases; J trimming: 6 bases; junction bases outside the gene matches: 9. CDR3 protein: CASRGQGARDGYTF. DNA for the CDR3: TGTGCCAGTAGAGGGCAGGGGGCGCGCGATGGCTACACCTTC.

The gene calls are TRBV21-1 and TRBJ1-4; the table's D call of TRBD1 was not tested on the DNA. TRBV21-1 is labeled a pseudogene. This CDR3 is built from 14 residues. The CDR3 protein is CASREGGGNEKLFF. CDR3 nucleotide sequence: TGTGCCAGCAGGGAAGGGGGCGGTAATGAAAAACTGTTTTTT.

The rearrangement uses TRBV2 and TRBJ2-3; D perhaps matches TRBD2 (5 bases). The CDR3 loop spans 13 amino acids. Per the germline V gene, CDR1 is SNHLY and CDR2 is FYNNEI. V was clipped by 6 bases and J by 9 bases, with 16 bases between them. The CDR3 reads CASRLTIALTQYF. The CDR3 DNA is TGTGCCAGCAGGCTGACTATTGCCCTAACGCAGTATTTT.

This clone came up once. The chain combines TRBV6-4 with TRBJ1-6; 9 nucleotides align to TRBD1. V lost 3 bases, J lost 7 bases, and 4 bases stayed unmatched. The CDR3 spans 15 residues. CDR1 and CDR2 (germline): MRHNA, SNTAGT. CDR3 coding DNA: TGTGCCAGCAGTGATTCCGGGACAGGGAATTCACCCCTCCACTTT. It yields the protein CASSDSGTGNSPLHF.

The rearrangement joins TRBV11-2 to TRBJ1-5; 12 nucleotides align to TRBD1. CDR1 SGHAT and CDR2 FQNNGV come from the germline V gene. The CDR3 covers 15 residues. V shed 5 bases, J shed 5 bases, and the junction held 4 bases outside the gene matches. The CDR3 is CASSLGQGAYQPQHF. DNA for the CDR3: TGTGCCAGCAGCCTGGGACAGGGGGCTTATCAGCCCCAGCATTTT.

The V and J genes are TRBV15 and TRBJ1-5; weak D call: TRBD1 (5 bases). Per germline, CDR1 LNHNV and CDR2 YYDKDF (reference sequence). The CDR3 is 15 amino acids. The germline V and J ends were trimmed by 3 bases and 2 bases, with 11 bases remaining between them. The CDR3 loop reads CATSSWDSGNQPQHF. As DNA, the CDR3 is TGTGCCACCAGCAGCTGGGACTCCGGCAATCAGCCCCAGCATTTT.

The CDR3 bases are TGTGCCTGGAGTCCCCTAGCGGGAAGTAATGAGCAGTTCTTC. It yields the protein CAWSPLAGSNEQFF. The V call is TRBV30, the J call TRBJ2-1; 9 bases are shared with TRBD2. J lost 7 bases, V lost 2 bases, and 6 bases had no gene match. Germline V gene lookup returns CDR1 GTSNPN and CDR2 SVGIG (reference sequence). There are 14 residues in the CDR3.

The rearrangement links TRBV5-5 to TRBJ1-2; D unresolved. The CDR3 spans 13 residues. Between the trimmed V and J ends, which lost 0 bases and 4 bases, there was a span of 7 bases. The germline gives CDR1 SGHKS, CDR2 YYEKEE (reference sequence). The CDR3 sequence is CASSLADTYGYTF. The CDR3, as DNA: TGTGCCAGCAGCTTGGCAGATACCTATGGCTACACCTTC.

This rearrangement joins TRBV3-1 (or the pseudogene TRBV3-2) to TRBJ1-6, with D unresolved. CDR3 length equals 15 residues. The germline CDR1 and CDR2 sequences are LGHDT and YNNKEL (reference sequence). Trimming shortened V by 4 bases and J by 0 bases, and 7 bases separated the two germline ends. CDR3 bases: TGTGCCAGCAGCCGGAGGAGCTCCTATAATTCACCCCTCCACTTT. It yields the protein CASSRRSSYNSPLHF.

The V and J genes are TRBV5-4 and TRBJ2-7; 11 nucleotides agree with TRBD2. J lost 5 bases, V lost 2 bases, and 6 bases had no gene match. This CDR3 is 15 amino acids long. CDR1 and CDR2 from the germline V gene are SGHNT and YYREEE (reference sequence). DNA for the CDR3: TGTGCCAGCAGCTTCTTTAGCGGGAGGGGCAACGAGCAGTACTTC. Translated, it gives CASSFFSGRGNEQYF.

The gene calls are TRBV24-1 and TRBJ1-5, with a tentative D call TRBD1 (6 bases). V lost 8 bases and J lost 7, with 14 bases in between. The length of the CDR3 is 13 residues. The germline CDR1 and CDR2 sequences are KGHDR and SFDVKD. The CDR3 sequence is CATTGAYRQPQHF. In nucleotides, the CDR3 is TGTGCCACCACAGGGGCCTACCGACAGCCCCAGCATTTT.

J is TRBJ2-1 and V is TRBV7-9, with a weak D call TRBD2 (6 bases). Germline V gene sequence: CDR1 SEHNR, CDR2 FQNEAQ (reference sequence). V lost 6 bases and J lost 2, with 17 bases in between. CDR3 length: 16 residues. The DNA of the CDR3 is TGTGCCAGCAGACCGGGACTCCTATCACCCTACAATGAGCAGTTCTTC. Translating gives CASRPGLLSPYNEQFF.

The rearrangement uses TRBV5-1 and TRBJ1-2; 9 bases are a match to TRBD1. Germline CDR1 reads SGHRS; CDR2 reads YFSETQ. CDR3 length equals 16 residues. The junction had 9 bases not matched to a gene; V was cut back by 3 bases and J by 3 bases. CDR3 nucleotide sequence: TGCGCCAGCAGCTCCGGGACAGGGACCCTCGACTATGGCTACACCTTC. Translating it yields CASSSGTGTLDYGYTF.

The chain's CDR3 is CASGQTGTYEQYF. CDR3 nucleotide sequence: TGTGCCAGCGGGCAAACAGGTACCTACGAGCAGTACTTC. The chain combines TRBV27 with TRBJ2-7; D perhaps matches TRBD1 (5 bases). The CDR3 covers 13 residues. Trimming pared 8 bases from V and 2 bases from J, leaving 13 bases between. CDR1 MNHEY and CDR2 SMNVEV come from the germline V gene (reference sequence).

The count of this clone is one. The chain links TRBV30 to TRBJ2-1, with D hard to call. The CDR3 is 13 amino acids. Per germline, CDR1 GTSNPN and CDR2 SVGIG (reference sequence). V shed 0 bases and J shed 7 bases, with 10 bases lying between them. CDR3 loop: CAWSVTGRNEQFF. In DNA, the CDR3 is TGTGCCTGGAGTGTAACGGGTAGGAATGAGCAGTTCTTC.

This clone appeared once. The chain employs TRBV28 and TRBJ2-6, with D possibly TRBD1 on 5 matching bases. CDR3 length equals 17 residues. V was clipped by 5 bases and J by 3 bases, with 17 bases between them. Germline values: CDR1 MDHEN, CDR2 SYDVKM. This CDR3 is CASSGVGRGFGANVLTF. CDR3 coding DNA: TGTGCCAGCAGTGGCGTGGGAAGGGGATTTGGGGCCAACGTCCTGACTTTC.

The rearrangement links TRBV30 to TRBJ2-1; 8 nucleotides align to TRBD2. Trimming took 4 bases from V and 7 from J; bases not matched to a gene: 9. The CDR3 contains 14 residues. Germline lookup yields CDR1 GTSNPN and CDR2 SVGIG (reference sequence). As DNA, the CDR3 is TGTGCCTGGACCTTGGGGGCTAGCGGGAATGAGCAGTTCTTC. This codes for CAWTLGASGNEQFF.

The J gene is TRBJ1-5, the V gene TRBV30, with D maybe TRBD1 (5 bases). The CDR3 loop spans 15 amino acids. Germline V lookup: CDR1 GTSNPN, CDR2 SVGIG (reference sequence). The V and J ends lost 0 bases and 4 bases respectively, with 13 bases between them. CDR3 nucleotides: TGTGCCTGGAGTGTACGGGGGGGAGGAAATCAGCCCCAGCATTTT. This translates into CAWSVRGGGNQPQHF.

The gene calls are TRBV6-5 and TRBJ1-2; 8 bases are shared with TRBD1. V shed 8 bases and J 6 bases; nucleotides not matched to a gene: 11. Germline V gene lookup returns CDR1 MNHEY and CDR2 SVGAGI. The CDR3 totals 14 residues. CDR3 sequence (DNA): TGTGCCAGCGATGTTACGAGGACAGGGAATGGCTACACCTTC. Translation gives CASDVTRTGNGYTF.

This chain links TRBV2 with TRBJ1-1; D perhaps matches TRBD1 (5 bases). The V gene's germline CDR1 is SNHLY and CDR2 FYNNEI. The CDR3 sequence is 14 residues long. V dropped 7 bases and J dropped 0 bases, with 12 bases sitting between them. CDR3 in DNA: TGTGCCAGCATTAGGCGGGGGATGAACACTGAAGCTTTCTTT. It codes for CASIRRGMNTEAFF. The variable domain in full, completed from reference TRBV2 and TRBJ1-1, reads EPEVTQTPSHQVTQMGQEVILRCVPISNHLYFYWYRQILGQKVEFLVSFYNNEISEKSEIFDDQFSVERPDGSNFTLKIRSTKLEDSAMYFCASIRRGMNTEAFFGQGTRLTVV.

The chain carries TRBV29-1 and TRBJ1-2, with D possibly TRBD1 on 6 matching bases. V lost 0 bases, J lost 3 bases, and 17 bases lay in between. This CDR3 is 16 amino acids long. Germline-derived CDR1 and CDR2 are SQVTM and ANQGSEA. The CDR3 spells CSVEDLVRDKDYGYTF. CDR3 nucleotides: TGCAGCGTTGAAGATCTAGTAAGGGACAAGGACTATGGCTACACCTTC.

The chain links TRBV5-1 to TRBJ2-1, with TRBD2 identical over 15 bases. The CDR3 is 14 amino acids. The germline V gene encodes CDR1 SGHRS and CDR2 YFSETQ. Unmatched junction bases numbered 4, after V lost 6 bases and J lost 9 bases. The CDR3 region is CASKGLAGGGEQFF. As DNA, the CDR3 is TGCGCCAGCAAAGGACTAGCGGGAGGGGGTGAGCAGTTCTTC.

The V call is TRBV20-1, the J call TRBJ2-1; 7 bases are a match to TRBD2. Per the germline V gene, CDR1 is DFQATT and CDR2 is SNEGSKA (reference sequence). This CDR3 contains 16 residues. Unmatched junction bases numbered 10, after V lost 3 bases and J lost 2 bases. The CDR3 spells CSASVTAGVTYNEQFF. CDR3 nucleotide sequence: TGCAGTGCTAGTGTAACCGCGGGAGTAACCTACAATGAGCAGTTCTTC.

The CDR3 bases are TGTGCCAGCAGAAAAGGAGACCAGGGGGATGCTTTCTTT. Its protein is CASRKGDQGDAFF. The rearrangement uses TRBV6-5 and TRBJ1-1; TRBD1 aligns across 7 bases. Germline CDR1 is MNHEY and CDR2 is SVGAGI. The CDR3 contains 13 residues. J was trimmed by 11 bases and V by 6 bases; bases with no gene match: 12.

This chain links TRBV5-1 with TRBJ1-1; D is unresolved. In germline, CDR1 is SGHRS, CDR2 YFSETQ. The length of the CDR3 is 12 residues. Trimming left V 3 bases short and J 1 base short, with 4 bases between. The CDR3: CASSSGNTEAFF. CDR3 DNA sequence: TGCGCCAGCAGCTCAGGGAACACTGAAGCTTTCTTT. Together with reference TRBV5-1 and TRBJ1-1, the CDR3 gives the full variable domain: KAGVTQTPRYLIKTRGQQVTLSCSPISGHRSVSWYQQTPGQGLQFLFEYFSETQRNKGNFPGRFSGRQFSNSRSEMNVSTLELGDSALYLCASSSGNTEAFFGQGTRLTVV.

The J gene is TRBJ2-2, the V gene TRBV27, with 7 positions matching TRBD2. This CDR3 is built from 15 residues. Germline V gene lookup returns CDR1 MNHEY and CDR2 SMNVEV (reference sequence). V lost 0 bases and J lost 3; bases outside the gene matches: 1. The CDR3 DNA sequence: TGTGCCAGCAGTTTATCCGGACTAGACACCGGGGAGCTGTTTTTT. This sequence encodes CASSLSGLDTGELFF.

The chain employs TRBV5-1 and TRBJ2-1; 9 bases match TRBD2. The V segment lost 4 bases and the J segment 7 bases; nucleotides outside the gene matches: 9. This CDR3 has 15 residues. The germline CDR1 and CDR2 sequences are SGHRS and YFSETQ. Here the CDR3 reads CASSPFLAGDNEQFF. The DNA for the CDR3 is TGCGCCAGCAGCCCTTTCTTAGCGGGAGATAATGAGCAGTTCTTC.

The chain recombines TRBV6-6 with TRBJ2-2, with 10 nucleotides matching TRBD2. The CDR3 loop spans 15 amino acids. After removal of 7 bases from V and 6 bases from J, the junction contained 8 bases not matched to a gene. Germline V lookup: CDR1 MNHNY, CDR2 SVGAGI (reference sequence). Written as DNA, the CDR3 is TGTGCCAGCATCTACGGGCTAGCGGGAGCCGGGGAGCTGTTTTTT. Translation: CASIYGLAGAGELFF.

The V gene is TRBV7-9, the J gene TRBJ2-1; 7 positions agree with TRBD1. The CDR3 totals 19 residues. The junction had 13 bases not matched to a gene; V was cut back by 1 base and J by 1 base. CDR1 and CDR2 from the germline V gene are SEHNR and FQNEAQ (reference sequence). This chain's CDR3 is CASSLGGTAAPTSYNEQFF. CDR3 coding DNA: TGTGCCAGCAGCTTAGGAGGGACAGCAGCTCCTACATCCTACAATGAGCAGTTCTTC.

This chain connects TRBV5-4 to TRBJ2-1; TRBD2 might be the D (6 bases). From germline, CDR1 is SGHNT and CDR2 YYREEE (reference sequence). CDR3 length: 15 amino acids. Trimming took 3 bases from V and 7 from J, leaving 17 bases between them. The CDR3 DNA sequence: TGTGCCAGCAGCTCCCCCGGTGGGGGGAGAAATGAGCAGTTCTTC. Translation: CASSSPGGGRNEQFF.